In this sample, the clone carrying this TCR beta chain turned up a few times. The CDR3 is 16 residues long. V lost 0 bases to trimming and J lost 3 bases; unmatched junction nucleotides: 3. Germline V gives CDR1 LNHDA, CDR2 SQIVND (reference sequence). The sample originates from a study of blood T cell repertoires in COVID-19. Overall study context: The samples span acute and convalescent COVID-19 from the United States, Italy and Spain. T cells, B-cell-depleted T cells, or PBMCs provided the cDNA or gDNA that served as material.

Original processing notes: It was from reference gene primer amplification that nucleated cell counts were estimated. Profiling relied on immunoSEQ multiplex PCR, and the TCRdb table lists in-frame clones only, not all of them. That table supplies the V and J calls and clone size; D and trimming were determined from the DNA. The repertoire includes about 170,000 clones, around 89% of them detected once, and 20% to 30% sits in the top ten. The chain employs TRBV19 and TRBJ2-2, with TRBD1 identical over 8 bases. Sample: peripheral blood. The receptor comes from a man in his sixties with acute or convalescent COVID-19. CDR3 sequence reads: CASSIDSRGHTGELFF. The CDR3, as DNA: TGTGCCAGTAGTATAGATAGCAGGGGGCACACCGGGGAGCTGTTTTTT.